This TCR beta chain was captured by sequencing in a study of blood T cells in healthy people across ages. Study at large: Template switching recovered approximately one barcoded beta molecule for every two T cells.

Trimming cost V 4 bases and J 3 bases, with 14 bases left between them. The germline V gene has CDR1 SGHDT and CDR2 YYEEEE. The CDR3 sequence is 14 residues long. Combining a sample-barcoded 5' primer with a J-beta primer mix, a second PCR ran for roughly 6 to 11 cycles. Using its own MiXCR run on the 5' RACE reads, TCRdb lists one record per CDR3 protein. The sample has approximately 850,000 distinct CDR3 sequences, about three fifths seen once. The sequence derives from a young man in good health. The chain uses TRBV5-6 and TRBJ2-7; D is undetermined. Sequenced input: blood. The CDR3 DNA sequence: TGTGCCAGCAGCCTCCCGGGCAGGTTCTACGAGCAGTACTTC. Amino acid sequence: CASSLPGRFYEQYF. Full variable domain (outside the CDR3, taken from reference TRBV5-6 and TRBJ2-7): DAGVTQSPTHLIKTRGQQVTLRCSPKSGHDTVSWYQQALGQGPQFIFQYYEEEERQRGNFPDRFSGHQFPNYSSELNVNALLLGDSALYLCASSLPGRFYEQYFGPGTRLTVT.